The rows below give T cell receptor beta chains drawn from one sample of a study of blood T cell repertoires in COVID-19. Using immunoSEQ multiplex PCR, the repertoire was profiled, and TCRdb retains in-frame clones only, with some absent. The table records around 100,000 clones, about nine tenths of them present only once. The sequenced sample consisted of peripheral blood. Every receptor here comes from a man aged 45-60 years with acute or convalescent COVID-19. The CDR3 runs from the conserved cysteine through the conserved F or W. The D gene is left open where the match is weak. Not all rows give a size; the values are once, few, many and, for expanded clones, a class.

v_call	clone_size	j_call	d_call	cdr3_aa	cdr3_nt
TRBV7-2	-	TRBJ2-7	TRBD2	CASSVRAGGSYEQYF	TGTGCCAGCAGCGTGAGAGCGGGAGGTTCCTACGAGCAGTACTTC
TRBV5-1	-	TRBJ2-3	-	CASSLVPRGGLTDTQYF	TGCGCCAGCAGCTTGGTTCCTCGAGGTGGCCTCACAGATACGCAGTATTTT
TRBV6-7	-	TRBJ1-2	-	CASSYIRGGQDGYTF	TGTGCCAGCAGTTATATCCGGGGGGGGCAAGATGGCTACACCTTC
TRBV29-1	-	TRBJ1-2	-	CSVEYRSGYGYTF	TGCAGCGTGGAATACAGGAGTGGCTATGGCTACACCTTC
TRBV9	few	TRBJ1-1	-	CASSATAKNTEAFF	TGTGCCAGCAGCGCGACAGCCAAGAACACTGAAGCTTTCTTT
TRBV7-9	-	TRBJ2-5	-	CASAGGSIPTQYF	TGTGCCAGCGCAGGGGGGTCCATTCCCACCCAGTACTTC
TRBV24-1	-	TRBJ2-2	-	CATSDRGRGNTGELFF	TGTGCCACCAGTGACCGCGGACGGGGGAACACCGGGGAGCTGTTTTTT
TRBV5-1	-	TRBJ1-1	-	CASSNGARENTEAFF	TGCGCCAGCAGCAACGGGGCGCGGGAGAACACTGAAGCTTTCTTT
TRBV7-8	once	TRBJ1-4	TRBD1	CASSLKPDRGVEKLFF	TGTGCCAGCAGCTTAAAACCAGACAGGGGTGTCGAAAAACTGTTTTTT
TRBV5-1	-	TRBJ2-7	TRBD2	CASSLVAGGPLEQYF	TGCGCCAGCAGCTTGGTAGCGGGAGGGCCGCTCGAGCAGTACTTC
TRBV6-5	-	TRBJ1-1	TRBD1	CASSYYRGYNTEAFF	TGTGCCAGCAGTTACTACAGGGGATATAACACTGAAGCTTTCTTT
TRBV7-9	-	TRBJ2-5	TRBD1	CASSVSTGSETQYF	TGTGCCAGCAGCGTATCGACAGGGTCGGAGACCCAGTACTTC
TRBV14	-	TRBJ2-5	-	CASSQDKNRVAETQYF	TGTGCCAGCAGCCAAGATAAGAACAGGGTGGCGGAGACCCAGTACTTC
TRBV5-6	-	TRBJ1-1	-	CASSKPRRGTEAFF	TGTGCCAGCAGCAAGCCACGCAGGGGCACTGAAGCTTTCTTT
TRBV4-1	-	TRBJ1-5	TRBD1	CASSLSMGDRGQPQHF	TGCGCCAGCAGCCTCTCGATGGGGGACAGGGGACAGCCCCAGCATTTT
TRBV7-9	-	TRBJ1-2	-	CASSSTGGAAAYGYTF	TGTGCCAGCAGTTCCACTGGGGGGGCGGCGGCCTATGGCTACACCTTC
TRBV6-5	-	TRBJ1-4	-	CASSYGATNEKLFF	TGTGCCAGCAGTTACGGAGCAACTAATGAAAAACTGTTTTTT
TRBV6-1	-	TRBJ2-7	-	CASSEVRGLGYEQYF	TGTGCCAGCAGTGAAGTGCGGGGGCTGGGGTACGAGCAGTACTTC
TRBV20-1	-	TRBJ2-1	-	CSASGAGNEQFF	TGCAGTGCTAGTGGAGCCGGGAATGAGCAGTTCTTC
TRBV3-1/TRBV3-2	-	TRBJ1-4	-	CASSRGRNEKLFF	TGTGCCAGCAGCCGAGGGAGGAATGAAAAACTGTTTTTT
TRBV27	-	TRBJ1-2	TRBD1	CASSERGQGALYGYTF	TGTGCCAGCAGTGAAAGGGGACAGGGGGCTCTCTATGGCTACACCTTC
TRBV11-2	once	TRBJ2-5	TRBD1	CASSWGPGQGAEETQYF	TGTGCCAGCAGCTGGGGGCCGGGACAGGGGGCTGAAGAGACCCAGTACTTC
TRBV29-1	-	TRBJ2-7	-	CSVEDTGYEQYF	TGCAGCGTTGAAGATACGGGGTACGAGCAGTACTTC
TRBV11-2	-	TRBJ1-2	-	CASSRLGANYGYTF	TGTGCCAGCAGCCGTCTTGGGGCGAACTATGGCTACACCTTC
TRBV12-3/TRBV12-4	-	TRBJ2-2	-	CASSRPGTGELFF	TGTGCCAGCAGCCGACCGGGGACCGGGGAGCTGTTTTTT
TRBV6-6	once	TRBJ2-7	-	CASTHRGYEQYF	TGTGCCAGCACCCACCGGGGCTACGAGCAGTACTTC
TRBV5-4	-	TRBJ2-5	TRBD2	CASRLAGGRQETQYF	TGTGCCAGCAGACTAGCGGGAGGTAGGCAAGAGACCCAGTACTTC
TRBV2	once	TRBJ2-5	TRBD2	CASSSGRYLSGAQETQYF	TGTGCCAGCAGTTCGGGCAGGTACCTTAGCGGGGCACAAGAGACCCAGTACTTC
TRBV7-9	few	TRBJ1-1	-	CASSLGQGNTEAFF	TGTGCCAGCAGCTTAGGGCAGGGGAACACTGAAGCTTTCTTT
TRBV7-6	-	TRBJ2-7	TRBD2	CASSLQDPGTSGSRESYEQYF	TGTGCCAGCAGCTTACAGGATCCTGGGACTAGCGGGAGTAGGGAATCCTACGAGCAGTACTTC
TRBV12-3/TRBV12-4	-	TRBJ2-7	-	CASSFVGYEQYF	TGTGCCAGCAGTTTTGTCGGGTACGAGCAGTACTTC
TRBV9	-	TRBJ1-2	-	CASSVAFGARGYTF	TGTGCCAGCAGCGTAGCCTTTGGGGCGCGGGGCTACACCTTC
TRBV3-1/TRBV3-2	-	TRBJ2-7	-	CASSLQTGEQYF	TGTGCCAGCAGCCTCCAGACGGGCGAGCAGTACTTC
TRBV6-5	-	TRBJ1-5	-	CASSYAYGRPQHF	TGTGCCAGCAGTTACGCCTATGGGCGGCCCCAGCATTTT
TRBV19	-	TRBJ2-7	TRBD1	CASSPRQGPSSYEQYF	TGTGCCAGTAGTCCAAGACAGGGGCCCAGCTCCTACGAGCAGTACTTC
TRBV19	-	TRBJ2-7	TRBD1	CASSISGTGSYEQYF	TGTGCCAGTAGTATTAGTGGGACAGGGTCCTACGAGCAGTACTTC